Detailed here is one T cell receptor (beta chain). This sample was included in a study of CD8 T cells in Susac syndrome. Between the trimmed V and J ends, which lost 0 bases and 0 bases, there was a span of 11 bases. There are 15 residues in the CDR3. The germline CDR1 and CDR2 sequences are DFQATT and SNEGSKA (reference sequence). Roughly 0.5 to 1 ug RNA was reverse transcribed with random hexamers. Across 54 Vbeta and 13 Jbeta, immunoSEQ multiplex PCR amplified TCR beta CDR3. TCRdb reprocessed the immunoSEQ multiplex PCR reads via MiXCR and lists one record per CDR3 protein. The sample shows some 150,000 distinct CDR3 sequences, 94% of them seen only once. Sequencing of TCR beta drew on CD8+ and CD4+ T cells from blood. Healthy donors formed controls matched for age and sex.

The receptor comes from a human donor in good health. Sequenced input: CD8+ T cells from PBMCs. The rearrangement joins TRBV20-1 to TRBJ1-1; D possibly corresponds to TRBD1 (6 bases). CDR3 residues: CSARDFQGMNTEAFF. The CDR3 DNA reads as TGCAGTGCTAGAGATTTCCAGGGGATGAACACTGAAGCTTTCTTT.